The 5 T cell receptor beta chains in this list originate from one sample, sequenced in a study of CD8+ T cells in alopecia areata. The treatment denotes: oral pan-JAK inhibitor, 5-10 mg twice daily. Following RNA extraction, reverse transcription yielded cDNA that acted as the sequencing template. This table comes from immunoSEQ multiplex PCR, and its TCRdb copy is limited to in-frame clones, with some not included. The table records 170,000 or so clones, roughly 53% of them present only once. Sequencing was performed on CD8+ T cells sorted from blood, taken at week 24, from a patient treated with tofacitinib. The source of these receptors is a human donor with alopecia areata.

V and J are TRBV4-1 and TRBJ2-1, with D perhaps TRBD1 (6 bases). Germline lookup yields CDR1 MGHRA and CDR2 YSYEKL. V shed 2 bases and J shed 3 bases, with 26 bases lying between them. The CDR3 sequence is 20 residues long. The CDR3 DNA reads TGCGCCAGCAGCCAATCCCCCCCCCGGTTCGGCAGGGGACACTACAATGAGCAGTTCTTC. Translated, it gives CASSQSPPRFGRGHYNEQFF.

V usage is TRBV29-1 and J usage is TRBJ2-3; D is possibly TRBD2 (6 bases). V gave up 6 bases and J gave up 6 bases, with 22 bases separating them. Germline CDR1 reads SQVTM; CDR2 reads ANQGSEA. This CDR3 has 15 residues. CDR3 in amino acids: CSVDYRGPREDTQYF. CDR3 in DNA: TGCAGCGTCGACTACCGGGGCCCCCGGGAGGATACGCAGTATTTT.

This clone was counted once. The chain carries TRBV5-1 and TRBJ2-1; D uncertain. V shed 2 bases and J shed 0 bases, with 12 bases lying between them. This CDR3 spans 16 amino acids. Germline CDR1 and CDR2: SGHRS and YFSETQ. The CDR3 sequence: CASSLRPTSSYNEQFF. The DNA for the CDR3 is TGCGCCAGCAGCTTAAGACCGACGAGCTCCTACAATGAGCAGTTCTTC.

V is TRBV5-1 and J is TRBJ1-1, with D perhaps matching TRBD1 (5 bases). Germline V lookup: CDR1 SGHRS, CDR2 YFSETQ. The CDR3 contains 14 residues. Trimming pared 1 base from V and 2 bases from J, leaving 9 bases between. The CDR3 DNA reads TGCGCCAGCAGCTTGACAGGTTTCAACACTGAAGCTTTCTTT. Amino acids: CASSLTGFNTEAFF.

In this sample, this clone turned up once. The chain recombines TRBV2 with TRBJ1-1; weak D call: TRBD1 (6 bases). Trimming pared 7 bases from V and 0 bases from J, leaving 18 bases between. The CDR3 spans 16 residues. From germline, CDR1 is SNHLY and CDR2 FYNNEI. The CDR3 is CASKNRDTALNTEAFF. CDR3 sequence (DNA): TGTGCCAGCAAGAACCGGGACACCGCGCTGAACACTGAAGCTTTCTTT.